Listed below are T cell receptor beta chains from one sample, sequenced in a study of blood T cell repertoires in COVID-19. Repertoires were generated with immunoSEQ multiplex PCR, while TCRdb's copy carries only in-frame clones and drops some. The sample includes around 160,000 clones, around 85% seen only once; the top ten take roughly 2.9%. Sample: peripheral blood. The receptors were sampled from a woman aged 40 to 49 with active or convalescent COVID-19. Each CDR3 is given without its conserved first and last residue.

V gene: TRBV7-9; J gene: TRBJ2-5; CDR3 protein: ASSLHRRDREETQY
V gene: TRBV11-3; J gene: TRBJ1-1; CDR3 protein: ASSQQGKAF
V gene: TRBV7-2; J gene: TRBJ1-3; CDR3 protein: ASSYGQSSGNTIY
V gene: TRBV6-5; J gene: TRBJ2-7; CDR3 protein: ATMTGGDEQY
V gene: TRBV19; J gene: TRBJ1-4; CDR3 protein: ASSLWTGRGNEKLF
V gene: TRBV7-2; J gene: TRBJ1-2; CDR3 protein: ASSLTTGTGYGYT
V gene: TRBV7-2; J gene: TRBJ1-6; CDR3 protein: ASSLQNSPLH
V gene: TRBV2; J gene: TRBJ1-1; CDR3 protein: ASSEEALGRLNTEAF
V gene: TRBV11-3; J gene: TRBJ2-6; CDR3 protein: ASSLGQGTGANVLT
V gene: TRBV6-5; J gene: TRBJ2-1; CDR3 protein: ASSYYKYNEQF
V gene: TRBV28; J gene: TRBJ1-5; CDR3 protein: ASSPRTDSNQPQH
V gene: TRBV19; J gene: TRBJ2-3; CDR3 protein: ASSVLAGLSTDTQY
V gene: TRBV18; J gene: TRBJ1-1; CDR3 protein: ASSPGGTGTEAF
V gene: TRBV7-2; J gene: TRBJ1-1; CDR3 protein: ASSLDRVWAF
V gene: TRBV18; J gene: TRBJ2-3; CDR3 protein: ASSLVAGIDTQY
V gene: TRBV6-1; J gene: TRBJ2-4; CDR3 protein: ASSEVGSGAAIQY
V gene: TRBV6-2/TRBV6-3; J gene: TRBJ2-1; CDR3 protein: ASSYLVATSEQF
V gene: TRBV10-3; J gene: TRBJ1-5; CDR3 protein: AISGADRGNQPQH
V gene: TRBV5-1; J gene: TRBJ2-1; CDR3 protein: ASSLETSGSRYEQF
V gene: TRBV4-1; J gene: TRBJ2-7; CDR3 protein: ASSQVSGSLHEQY
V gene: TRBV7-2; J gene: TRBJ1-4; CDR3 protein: ASSSERPNEKLF
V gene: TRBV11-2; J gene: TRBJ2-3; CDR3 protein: ASSLGSSSDGADTQY
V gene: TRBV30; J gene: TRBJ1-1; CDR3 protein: AWSRQLNTEAF
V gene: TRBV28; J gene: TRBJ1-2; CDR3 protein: ASMEPPVYGYT
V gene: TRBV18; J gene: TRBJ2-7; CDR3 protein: ASSPGLAGNNEQY
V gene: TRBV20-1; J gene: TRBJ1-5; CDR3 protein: SASRDRGYQPQH
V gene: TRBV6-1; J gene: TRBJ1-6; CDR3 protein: ASSEFGDNSPLH
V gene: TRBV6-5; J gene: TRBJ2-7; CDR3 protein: AIETGSYEQY
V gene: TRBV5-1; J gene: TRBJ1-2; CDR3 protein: ASSFGGAQNYGYT
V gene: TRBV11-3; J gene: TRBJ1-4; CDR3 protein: ASSLGTGEKLF
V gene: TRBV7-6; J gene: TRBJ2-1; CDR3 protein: ASSLFSSGSNEQF
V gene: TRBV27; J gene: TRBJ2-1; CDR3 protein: ASSLTSGFNNEQF
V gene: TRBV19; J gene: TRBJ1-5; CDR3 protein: ASTLEGQGGSYSNQPQH
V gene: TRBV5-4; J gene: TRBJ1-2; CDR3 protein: ASSSDSYGYT
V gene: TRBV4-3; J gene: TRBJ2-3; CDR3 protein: ASSQDGRGLTDTQY
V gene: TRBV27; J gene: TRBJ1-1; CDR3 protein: ASSSGLNTEAF
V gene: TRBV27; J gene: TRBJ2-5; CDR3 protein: ASSLSWQGRETQY
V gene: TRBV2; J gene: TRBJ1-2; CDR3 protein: ASSPTGTDGYT
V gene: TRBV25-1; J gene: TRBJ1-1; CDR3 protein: ASSSGRLKAF
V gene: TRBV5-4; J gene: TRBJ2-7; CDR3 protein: ASSTGEADEQY
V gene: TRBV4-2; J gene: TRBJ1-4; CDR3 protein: ASSQEWGQGNEKLF
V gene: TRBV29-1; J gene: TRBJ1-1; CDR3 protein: SAYGGASEAF
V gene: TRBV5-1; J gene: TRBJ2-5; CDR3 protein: ASSLLGQPAETQY
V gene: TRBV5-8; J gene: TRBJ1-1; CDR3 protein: ASSLRVAF
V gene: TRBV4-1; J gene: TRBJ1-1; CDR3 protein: ASSQAGGRRTEAF
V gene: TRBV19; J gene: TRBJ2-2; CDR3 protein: ATQAGGLNTGELF
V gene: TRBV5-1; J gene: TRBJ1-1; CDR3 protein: ASSATGKGSEAF
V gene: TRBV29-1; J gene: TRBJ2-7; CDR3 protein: SVEESGGYEQY
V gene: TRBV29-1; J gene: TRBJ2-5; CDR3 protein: SSVGASETQY
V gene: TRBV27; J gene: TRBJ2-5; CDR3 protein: ASVRVRGETQY